Shown below are 21 T cell receptor beta chains from a single sample sequenced in a study of T-cell reconstitution after alpha-beta-depleted transplantation in children. Construction of the TCRbeta library involved unique molecular identifiers. TCRdb re-derived calls from the PCR reads in MiXCR, one entry per CDR3 protein. The sample lists about 610,000 distinct CDR3 sequences, more than 9% occurring once. The sample here was PBMCs from the stem cell graft donor, taken from the stem cell graft. The receptors originated from a human donor who donated a stem cell graft to a child with acute myeloid leukemia.

This clonotype was counted only a few times. The chain joins TRBV5-1 to TRBJ2-3; tentative D call: TRBD2 (7 bases). There are 17 residues in the CDR3. Looked up from germline, CDR1 is SGHRS and CDR2 is YFSETQ. V lost 4 bases, J lost 6 bases, and 24 bases lay in between. The CDR3 spells CASSPLGGGKQGDTQYF. The CDR3 DNA follows: TGCGCCAGCAGCCCACTGGGGGGGGGCAAGCAAGGCGATACGCAGTATTTT.

V gene TRBV12-3 or TRBV12-4 combines with J gene TRBJ2-1; 7 bases align to TRBD2. This CDR3 contains 17 residues. With 7 bases clipped from V and 2 bases from J, the junction kept 14 bases outside the gene matches. CDR3: CASTLTGASGPYNEQFF. CDR3 bases: TGTGCCAGCACCTTAACCGGGGCTAGCGGCCCCTACAATGAGCAGTTCTTC.

This clonotype was detected a few times. The chain recombines TRBV27 with TRBJ2-7; TRBD2 is a possible D gene (5 bases). Trimming took off 3 bases at V and 0 bases at J, with 18 bases between the two ends. In germline, CDR1 is MNHEY, CDR2 SMNVEV (reference sequence). The CDR3 length is 17 residues. The CDR3 nucleotides read TGTGCCAGCAGTTTCAGTCGTGTTTCGGGGTCCTCCTACGAGCAGTACTTC. This codes for CASSFSRVSGSSYEQYF.

This rearrangement joins TRBV24-1 to TRBJ2-5; no definite D call. Trimming cost V 6 bases and J 3 bases, with 13 bases left between them. Germline-derived CDR1 and CDR2 are KGHDR and SFDVKD. The CDR3 is 14 residues long. Here the CDR3 reads CATSRVDQEETQYF. CDR3 coding DNA: TGTGCCACCAGTCGCGTCGACCAAGAAGAGACCCAGTACTTC.

This clonotype was recorded many times. This chain joins TRBV7-9 and TRBJ2-5, with D hard to call. CDR1 and CDR2 (germline): SEHNR, FQNEAQ (reference sequence). V lost 6 bases, J lost 5 bases, and 13 bases lay in between. CDR3 length equals 13 residues. In DNA, the CDR3 is TGTGCCAGCAGTTCCCAAGGTCCGGAGACCCAGTACTTC. Its translation: CASSSQGPETQYF.

This clonotype was counted between two and nine times. The genes are TRBV24-1 and TRBJ1-5; D is undetermined. V lost 3 bases to trimming and J lost 7 bases, with 12 bases between them. In germline, CDR1 is KGHDR, CDR2 SFDVKD. The CDR3 is 14 residues long. In DNA form, the CDR3 reads TGTGCCACCAGTGATGAGGGCGGACTGCAGCCCCAGCATTTT. The encoded protein is CATSDEGGLQPQHF.

This clonotype was picked up many times. V usage is TRBV12-3 or TRBV12-4 and J usage is TRBJ2-7; D is possibly TRBD1 (6 bases). CDR3 length: 13 residues. Trimming left V 5 bases short and J 3 bases short, with 11 bases between. The CDR3 nucleotides read TGTGCCAGCAGTAACAGGGCTTACTACGAGCAGTACTTC. Translated: CASSNRAYYEQYF.

V and J are TRBV5-1 and TRBJ2-1; D is undetermined. Germline V gene sequence: CDR1 SGHRS, CDR2 YFSETQ. V lost 0 bases and J lost 8, with 9 bases in between. The CDR3 covers 13 residues. The CDR3 region is CASSLDGLYEQFF. Written as DNA, the CDR3 is TGCGCCAGCAGCTTGGACGGCCTCTATGAGCAGTTCTTC.

This clonotype has ten or more counts. The chain recombines TRBV20-1 with TRBJ2-1, with 8 bases identical to TRBD2. With 5 bases clipped from V and 9 bases from J, the junction kept 12 bases outside the gene matches. The CDR3 contains 14 residues. CDR1 is DFQATT, CDR2 SNEGSKA, per germline (reference sequence). CDR3 residues: CSAPEAGVESEQFF. In DNA, the CDR3 is TGCAGTGCTCCCGAAGCGGGAGTGGAGAGTGAGCAGTTCTTC.

The chain has TRBV29-1 and TRBJ2-7, with TRBD2 matching over 10 bases. The CDR3 loop spans 14 amino acids. The trim removed 6 bases at V and 0 bases at J, leaving 5 bases unmatched. Germline CDR1 is SQVTM and CDR2 is ANQGSEA. CDR3 DNA sequence: TGCAGCGTCAAAGGGACTAGCGACTCCTACGAGCAGTACTTC. It translates to CSVKGTSDSYEQYF.

This chain links TRBV7-8 with TRBJ2-5, with D maybe TRBD1 (6 bases). This CDR3 is built from 20 residues. Germline CDR1 is SGHVS and CDR2 is FQNEAQ. V was cut by 0 bases and J by 3 bases, with 26 bases left in between. The CDR3 sequence: CASSLATRGLEWLGEETQYF. CDR3 bases: TGTGCCAGCAGCTTAGCAACTAGGGGGTTGGAATGGCTAGGCGAAGAGACCCAGTACTTC.

The chain is built from TRBV7-2 and TRBJ2-7, with D uncertain. V was cut by 2 bases and J by 5 bases, with 10 bases left in between. The CDR3 consists of 13 residues. Germline V CDR1 and CDR2: SGHTA, FQGNSA. CDR3: CASSLTPGHEQYF. The DNA of the CDR3 is TGTGCCAGCAGCTTAACGCCAGGCCACGAGCAGTACTTC.

This clonotype was seen only a few times. J is TRBJ2-1 and V is TRBV7-2, with 9 bases identical to TRBD2. The CDR3 runs to 15 residues. The ends lost 2 bases at V and 8 bases at J; junction bases unmatched: 7. CDR1 is SGHTA and CDR2 is FQGNSA in the germline V gene. This CDR3 is CASSLQAGGRDEQFF. The CDR3 DNA follows: TGTGCCAGCAGCTTACAGGCGGGAGGGCGGGATGAGCAGTTCTTC.

This clonotype was seen many times. The CDR3: CASSAASREQYF. CDR3 nucleotides: TGTGCCAGCAGTGCCGCCTCCAGGGAGCAGTATTTT. This sequence joins TRBV25-1 and TRBJ2-3; maybe TRBD1 (5 bases). The V end lost 4 bases, the J end lost 11 bases, and 13 bases lay between the germline ends. The germline V gene encodes CDR1 MGHDK and CDR2 SYGVNS. The CDR3 consists of 12 residues. Based on the CDR3 plus reference TRBV25-1 and TRBJ2-3, the full variable domain is EADIYQTPRYLVIGTGKKITLECSQTMGHDKMYWYQQDPGMELHLIHYSYGVNSTEKGDLSSESTVSRIRTEHFPLTLESARPSHTSQYLCASSAASREQYFGPGTRLTVL.

In its sample, this clonotype was seen a few times. V is TRBV6-5 and J is TRBJ2-7; 7 bases agree with TRBD2. V lost 2 bases and J lost 0; bases outside the gene matches: 10. The CDR3 consists of 17 residues. CDR1 is MNHEY and CDR2 is SVGAGI in the germline V gene. As DNA, the CDR3 is TGTGCCAGCAGTTACGGGCGGGAGCCCCTCGTCTCCTACGAGCAGTACTTC. The encoded protein is CASSYGREPLVSYEQYF.

In its sample, this clonotype was seen a few times. V is TRBV29-1 and J is TRBJ2-5; D is unresolved. The V and J ends lost 7 bases and 5 bases respectively, with 8 bases between them. From germline, CDR1 is SQVTM and CDR2 ANQGSEA. The CDR3 covers 10 residues. The CDR3 DNA sequence: TGCAGCGGCCTACAGGAGACCCAGTACTTC. As protein: CSGLQETQYF.

The rearrangement joins TRBV5-1 to TRBJ2-2, with 10 bases lining up with TRBD2. V shed 1 base, J shed 7 bases, and the junction held 7 bases outside the gene matches. The CDR3 sequence is 16 residues long. CDR1 is SGHRS and CDR2 is YFSETQ in the germline V gene. The CDR3 reads CASSLSLAGVGGELFF. DNA of the CDR3: TGCGCCAGCAGCTTGTCCCTAGCGGGAGTCGGCGGGGAGCTGTTTTTT.

This clonotype was observed a few times. V usage is TRBV4-3 and J usage is TRBJ2-7, with 7 bases aligning to TRBD2. Germline V gives CDR1 LGHNA, CDR2 YSLEER. The CDR3 has 15 residues. Unmatched junction bases numbered 11, after V lost 0 bases and J lost 9 bases. The CDR3 reads CASSQDYFGTMRQYF. CDR3 nucleotide sequence: TGCGCCAGCAGCCAAGACTACTTTGGGACTATGAGGCAGTACTTC.

A few counts support this clonotype. The chain couples TRBV20-1 to TRBJ1-5, with D perhaps TRBD1 (5 bases). There are 13 residues in the CDR3. Trimming left V 0 bases short and J 6 bases short, with 9 bases between. Germline V gene sequence: CDR1 DFQATT, CDR2 SNEGSKA (reference sequence). The chain's CDR3 is CSARDRDGQPQHF. CDR3 bases: TGCAGTGCTAGAGACAGGGACGGTCAGCCCCAGCATTTT.

A remark on this clonotype: This could be a read error, since a much larger clone is one nucleotide away. This chain uses TRBV12-3 or TRBV12-4 with TRBJ2-7, with 10 bases identical to TRBD1. The V segment lost 8 bases and the J segment 4 bases; nucleotides outside the gene matches: 23. CDR3 size: 19 residues. CDR3: CASCQPPGQGKGLLYEQYF. CDR3 DNA sequence: TGTGCCAGCTGTCAACCCCCGGGACAGGGGAAGGGCCTCTTATACGAGCAGTACTTC.

This clonotype was counted at least ten times. This chain uses TRBV4-3 with TRBJ2-5, with 8 bases that match TRBD2. The CDR3 has 16 amino acids. With 0 bases clipped from V and 5 bases from J, the junction kept 8 bases outside the gene matches. From germline, CDR1 is LGHNA and CDR2 YSLEER. The CDR3: CASSQDTGGPRETQYF. CDR3 DNA: TGCGCCAGCAGCCAAGATACGGGAGGGCCGAGGGAGACCCAGTACTTC.